This entry lists 17 T cell receptor beta chains sequenced from one sample in a study of T cells in localized non-small cell lung cancer. Only in-frame clones appear in the TCRdb table, and some are missing; sequencing was by immunoSEQ multiplex PCR. The sample contains some 1,500 clones, around 24% of which appear only once. The sample in question was lung tumor tissue, obtained before any cancer treatment. These receptors were taken from a female donor of 60 years or more with stage II lung adenocarcinoma.

This clone was seen more than once but under ten times. The chain is built from TRBV11-3 and TRBJ2-3; 7 nucleotides match TRBD1. Per germline, CDR1 SGHNT and CDR2 YENEEA. V was clipped by 4 bases and J by 2 bases; unmatched bases: 6. The CDR3 spans 15 residues. The CDR3 bases are TGTGCCAGCAGCTCCGGACAGGCCCTCACAGATACGCAGTATTTT. It yields the protein CASSSGQALTDTQYF.

This clone was seen more than once but under ten times. This rearrangement joins TRBV6-8 to TRBJ2-1; 9 bases fit TRBD2. Germline V lookup: CDR1 MNHGY, CDR2 SAAAGT. The CDR3 is made up of 16 amino acids. V lost 6 bases to trimming and J lost 5 bases; unmatched junction nucleotides: 11. The DNA for the CDR3 is TGTGCCAGCAGGGGAGCCTCTAGCGGGAAGGACAATGAGCAGTTCTTC. Amino acid sequence: CASRGASSGKDNEQFF.

The V call is TRBV29-1, the J call TRBJ1-2, with 8 bases identical to TRBD1. CDR3 length: 17 amino acids. The germline CDR1 and CDR2 sequences are SQVTM and ANQGSEA. The J segment lost 1 base and the V segment lost 1 base, leaving 11 bases of the junction unmatched. The chain's CDR3 is CSVEARTGPRLNYGYTF. The CDR3 bases are TGCAGCGTTGAAGCCAGGACAGGGCCCCGTCTTAACTATGGCTACACCTTC.

The V and J genes are TRBV19 and TRBJ1-5, with 8 nucleotides matching TRBD1. V dropped 5 bases and J dropped 3; count of bases not matched to a gene: 15. Germline loops: CDR1 LNHDA, CDR2 SQIVND (reference sequence). CDR3 length equals 18 residues. CDR3 nucleotide sequence: TGTGCCAGTAGTGCCGCCGGACAGGGTGTCGCGACCAATCAGCCCCAGCATTTT. Encoded protein: CASSAAGQGVATNQPQHF. Full variable domain (rest looked up from reference TRBV19 and TRBJ1-5): DGGITQSPKYLFRKEGQNVTLSCEQNLNHDAMYWYRQDPGQGLRLIYYSQIVNDFQKGDIAEGYSVSREKKESFPLTVTSAQKNPTAFYLCASSAAGQGVATNQPQHFGDGTRLSIL.

This clone was counted a few times. The junction departs from germline at one end; a sequencing error may be responsible. V and J are TRBV6-8 and TRBJ2-3; TRBD1 matches 7 bases. CDR3 length: 17 amino acids. Germline V gene data show CDR1 as MNHGY and CDR2 as SAAAGT. The CDR3 bases are TGTGCCAGCACCCTCCCCCTCTCACAGTGTAGGACAGGTACGCAGTATTTT. Translating gives CASTLPLSQCRTGTQYF.

In its sample, this clone ranks as hyperexpanded (1% or more). This sequence joins TRBV6-7 and TRBJ2-2; 9 nucleotides agree with TRBD1. TRBV6-7 is labeled an ORF, and its function is uncertain. The CDR3 runs to 18 residues. The V and J ends lost 7 bases and 2 bases, in that order; junction bases with no gene match: 14. The DNA of the CDR3 is TGTGCCAGCAACCGCCAACACCCGGGACAGGGAAACACCGGGGAGCTGTTTTTT. This translates into CASNRQHPGQGNTGELFF.

The V call is TRBV6-8, the J call TRBJ2-7; the D gene is possibly TRBD2 (6 bases). CDR1 and CDR2 from the germline V gene are MNHGY and SAAAGT. Trimming pared 5 bases from V and 3 bases from J, leaving 11 bases between. The CDR3 is 13 amino acids. The CDR3 nucleotides are TGTGCCAGCAGTGTTGGGGGGTTCTACGAGCAGTACTTC. Amino acids: CASSVGGFYEQYF.

This clone was recorded a few times. The chain carries TRBV6-8 and TRBJ2-7; unclear D gene. There are 14 residues in the CDR3. Germline-derived CDR1 and CDR2 are MNHGY and SAAAGT. The V end lost 6 bases, the J end lost 0 bases, and 12 bases lay between the germline ends. CDR3 sequence: CASSRGPNSYEQYF. In DNA form, the CDR3 reads TGTGCCAGCAGCCGCGGACCGAACTCCTACGAGCAGTACTTC.

The chain combines TRBV14 with TRBJ2-5; D perhaps matches TRBD1 (5 bases). Germline CDR1 is SGHDN and CDR2 is FVKESK. The CDR3 runs 14 residues. The V gene lost 4 bases and the J gene lost 1 base, with 10 bases spanning the gap. The CDR3 protein is CASSLLDIQETQYF. CDR3 DNA sequence: TGTGCCAGCAGCCTTTTGGACATCCAAGAGACCCAGTACTTC.

V usage is TRBV19 and J usage is TRBJ2-5; D tentatively fits TRBD1 or TRBD2 (6 bases each). CDR1 and CDR2 from the germline V gene are LNHDA and SQIVND (reference sequence). The CDR3 has 15 residues. V lost 6 bases, J lost 5 bases, and 19 bases lay in between. In nucleotides, the CDR3 is TGTGCCAGTAGCCCTTTTGGGGGGCCACAGGAGACCCAGTACTTC. It yields the protein CASSPFGGPQETQYF.

The chain employs TRBV29-1 and TRBJ2-7; 8 bases fit TRBD1. Germline-derived CDR1 and CDR2 are SQVTM and ANQGSEA. The CDR3 runs 16 residues. The ends lost 4 bases at V and 4 bases at J; junction bases unmatched: 15. CDR3 in amino acids: CSVAGQVGQGLYEQYF. The CDR3 region has the DNA TGCAGCGTTGCTGGCCAGGTTGGACAGGGCCTTTACGAGCAGTACTTC.

The chain is built from TRBV11-3 and TRBJ2-7; 9 bases map to TRBD1. There are 16 residues in the CDR3. J gave up 5 bases and V 5 bases, and 13 bases lay outside the gene matches. Germline V gene lookup returns CDR1 SGHNT and CDR2 YENEEA. The CDR3 protein is CASSTPGTGLRHEQYF. As DNA, the CDR3 is TGTGCCAGCAGCACCCCCGGGACAGGGTTGCGCCACGAGCAGTACTTC. Variable domain in full (rest from reference TRBV11-3 and TRBJ2-7): EAGVVQSPRYKIIEKKQPVAFWCNPISGHNTLYWYLQNLGQGPELLIRYENEEAVDDSQLPKDRFSAERLKGVDSTLKIQPAELGDSAVYLCASSTPGTGLRHEQYFGPGTRLTVT.

This clone has just a few counts. The chain uses TRBV6-8 and TRBJ2-7, with TRBD2 identical over 11 bases. The V and J ends lost 9 bases and 5 bases, in that order; junction bases with no gene match: 6. Germline-derived CDR1 and CDR2 are MNHGY and SAAAGT. This CDR3 comprises 13 residues. CDR3 residues: CASTGTSGHEQYF. CDR3 sequence (DNA): TGTGCCAGTACCGGGACTAGCGGCCACGAGCAGTACTTC.

This clone has just a few counts. The rearrangement links TRBV6-8 to TRBJ2-7; D unclear. V lost 2 bases and J 0 bases, leaving 11 bases between the germline ends. The V gene's germline CDR1 is MNHGY and CDR2 SAAAGT. The CDR3 is 15 residues long. The CDR3 loop reads CASSYDTGSSYEQYF. The CDR3 bases are TGTGCCAGCAGTTACGACACGGGTAGCTCCTACGAGCAGTACTTC.

The V call is TRBV19, the J call TRBJ2-2; 9 bases fit TRBD2. Per germline, CDR1 LNHDA and CDR2 SQIVND (reference sequence). The ends lost 5 bases at V and 1 base at J; junction bases unmatched: 5. This CDR3 region has 16 residues. CDR3 coding DNA: TGTGCCAGTAGTTCGTTAGCGGGGGTGAACACCGGGGAGCTGTTTTTT. Amino acid sequence: CASSSLAGVNTGELFF.

This clone was counted between two and nine times. The genes are TRBV11-3 and TRBJ1-3, with D unresolved. The ends were cut back, 5 bases at V and 0 bases at J, with 14 bases in the middle. From germline, CDR1 is SGHNT and CDR2 YENEEA. The CDR3 spans 16 residues. The CDR3 DNA follows: TGTGCCAGCAGCCCAAACGGAGGGATCTCTGGAAACACCATATATTTT. This translates into CASSPNGGISGNTIYF.

The gene calls are TRBV9 and TRBJ1-5; D is ambiguous. Germline V gene lookup returns CDR1 SGDLS and CDR2 YYNGEE. The CDR3 loop spans 15 amino acids. Trimming took 5 bases from V and 1 from J, leaving 13 bases between them. CDR3 residues: CASSVWVSSNQPQHF. The DNA of the CDR3 is TGTGCCAGCAGTGTATGGGTATCGAGCAATCAGCCCCAGCATTTT.